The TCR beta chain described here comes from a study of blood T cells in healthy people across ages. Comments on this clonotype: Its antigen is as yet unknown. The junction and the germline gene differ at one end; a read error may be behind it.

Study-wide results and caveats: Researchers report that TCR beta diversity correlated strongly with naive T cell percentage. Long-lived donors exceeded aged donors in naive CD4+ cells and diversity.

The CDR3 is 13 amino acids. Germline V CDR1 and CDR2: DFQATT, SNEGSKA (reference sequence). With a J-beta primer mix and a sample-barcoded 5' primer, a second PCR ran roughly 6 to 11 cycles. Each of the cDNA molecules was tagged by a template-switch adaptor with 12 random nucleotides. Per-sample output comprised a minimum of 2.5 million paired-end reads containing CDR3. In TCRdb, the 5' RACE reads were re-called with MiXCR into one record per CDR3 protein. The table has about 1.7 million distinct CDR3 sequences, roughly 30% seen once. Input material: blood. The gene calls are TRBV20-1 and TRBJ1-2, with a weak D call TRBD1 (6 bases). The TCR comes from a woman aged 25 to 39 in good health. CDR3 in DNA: TGCAGTGCGAGAGACAGGATCATCTATGGCTACACCTTC. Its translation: CSARDRIIYGYTF.